This T cell receptor (beta chain) is drawn from a study of T cell responses to AZD1222 COVID-19 vaccine. CDR1 and CDR2 (germline): MDHEN, SYDVKM. V shed 6 bases and J 9 bases; nucleotides not matched to a gene: 12. The CDR3 spans 15 residues. Study-wide points: Seropositive at baseline were only a handful of AZD1222 recipients.

Of note for this clone: Its antigen is unidentified.

The repertoire was sequenced with immunoSEQ multiplex PCR; TCRdb's copy has only in-frame clones and lacks some. Of 100,000 to 140,000 clones listed, approximately 88% are singletons. The receptor comes from an adult in good health. The chain couples TRBV28 to TRBJ2-1; 9 nucleotides match TRBD2. Sequences were derived from peripheral blood, sampled on day 0 of AZD1222 vaccination. This CDR3 is CASREGSGSRSEQFF. CDR3 in DNA: TGTGCCAGCAGGGAGGGTAGCGGGAGTAGGAGTGAGCAGTTCTTC.